Listed below are T cell receptor beta chains from one sample, sequenced in a study of shared clonotypes between healthy human individuals. This table comes from immunoSEQ multiplex PCR, and its TCRdb copy is limited to in-frame clones, with some not included. The sample carries some 2.1 million clones, over 85% recorded once. The sequenced sample consisted of naive CD8+ T cells from PBMCs. The receptor source for this set is a man between 18 and 29 years old in good health. Some clones in this sample may be carry-over from other donors' samples. Both conserved end residues are part of each CDR3. Fields, in order: V gene, clone size, J gene, D gene, CDR3 protein, CDR3 DNA. The D gene is left open where the match is weak. Clone size is not always given. Where it is, it says once, few, many or a class for expanded clones.

TRBV19,.,TRBJ2-5,TRBD1,CASSGGTGSETQYF,TGTGCCAGTAGCGGAGGGACAGGCTCCGAGACCCAGTACTTC
TRBV7-9,.,TRBJ2-1,.,CASSRPTSAVSYNEQFF,TGTGCCAGCAGCCGACCTACGTCAGCGGTTTCCTACAATGAGCAGTTCTTC
TRBV28,.,TRBJ2-7,.,CASSLYPGSYEQYF,TGTGCCAGCAGTTTATATCCGGGATCTTACGAGCAGTACTTC
TRBV4-1,.,TRBJ2-2,TRBD2,CASSLERLAGMNTGELFF,TGCGCCAGCAGCCTCGAAAGACTAGCGGGCATGAACACCGGGGAGCTGTTTTTT
TRBV7-2,.,TRBJ2-1,.,CASSLFGGDNEQFF,TGTGCCAGCAGCTTATTTGGAGGGGACAATGAGCAGTTCTTC
TRBV5-6,.,TRBJ2-7,.,CASSLGLYEQYF,TGTGCCAGCAGCTTGGGCCTGTACGAGCAGTACTTC
TRBV19,.,TRBJ2-1,TRBD1,CASSYRGPYNEQFF,TGTGCCAGTAGTTACAGGGGACCTTACAATGAGCAGTTCTTC
TRBV6-1,.,TRBJ2-1,TRBD2,CASSDFAGAGNEQFF,TGTGCCAGCAGTGATTTCGCGGGAGCTGGCAATGAGCAGTTCTTC
TRBV7-9,once,TRBJ2-7,TRBD2,CASSISGRAVEQYF,TGTGCCAGCAGCATTAGCGGGAGGGCCGTCGAGCAGTACTTC
TRBV7-9,.,TRBJ2-3,.,CASRRDSGTDTQYF,TGTGCCAGCAGACGGGACTCGGGCACAGATACGCAGTATTTT
TRBV19,.,TRBJ1-1,.,CASSTSRTPNTEAFF,TGTGCCAGTAGTACTTCCAGGACACCTAACACTGAAGCTTTCTTT
TRBV18,.,TRBJ2-7,.,CASSPLGGPTPYEQYF,TGTGCCAGCTCACCATTAGGCGGGCCAACTCCCTACGAGCAGTACTTC
TRBV9,few,TRBJ2-7,.,CASSAAGVNEQYF,TGTGCCAGCAGCGCCGCTGGGGTAAACGAGCAGTACTTC
TRBV27,.,TRBJ2-1,.,CASSLLGTEQFF,TGTGCCAGCAGTTTGCTGGGAACCGAGCAGTTCTTC
TRBV12-2,.,TRBJ1-2,.,CASRGPGTEPNYGYTF,TGTGCAAGTCGAGGCCCGGGGACAGAACCTAACTATGGCTACACCTTC
TRBV27,.,TRBJ1-1,.,CASSPDGGDIAFF,TGTGCCAGCAGCCCCGATGGGGGGGACATAGCTTTCTTT
TRBV28,.,TRBJ2-7,.,CASSLGYEQYF,TGTGCCAGCAGTTTGGGCTACGAGCAGTACTTC
TRBV25-1,.,TRBJ2-7,TRBD1,CASSESPGQGDEQYF,TGTGCCAGCAGTGAATCTCCGGGACAGGGTGACGAGCAGTACTTC
TRBV5-5,.,TRBJ2-1,TRBD2,CASSLRTSGGYNEQFF,TGTGCCAGCAGCTTGCGGACTAGCGGGGGCTACAATGAGCAGTTCTTC
TRBV7-8,.,TRBJ2-5,.,CASSLAQGPQYF,TGTGCCAGCAGCTTAGCCCAGGGGCCCCAGTACTTC
TRBV27,.,TRBJ2-7,.,CASRHSPGRGSSPNFYEQYF,TGTGCCAGCAGACACTCCCCCGGCAGGGGCAGCTCCCCGAACTTCTACGAGCAGTACTTC
TRBV5-8,.,TRBJ2-7,TRBD1,CASSSGTGPTEQYF,TGTGCCAGCAGCTCCGGGACAGGACCTACCGAGCAGTACTTC
TRBV9,.,TRBJ2-7,TRBD2,CASSATSGYEQYF,TGTGCCAGCTCCGCGACTAGCGGGTACGAGCAGTACTTC
TRBV6-5,.,TRBJ1-6,.,CASSYREGNSPLHF,TGTGCCAGCAGTTACAGGGAGGGTAATTCACCCCTCCACTTT
TRBV13,.,TRBJ1-4,.,CASSTQGRLNEKLFF,TGTGCCAGCAGCACCCAGGGACGGCTTAATGAAAAACTGTTTTTT
TRBV27,.,TRBJ2-1,.,CASSLSWGDSYNEQFF,TGTGCCAGCAGTTTATCCTGGGGGGATTCCTACAATGAGCAGTTCTTC
TRBV4-1,.,TRBJ2-7,.,CASSDRDRSYEQYF,TGCGCCAGCAGCGACCGGGACCGCTCCTACGAGCAGTACTTC
TRBV10-3,.,TRBJ2-1,TRBD2,CAISGTSGRLSYNEQFF,TGTGCCATCAGTGGCACCAGCGGGAGGTTGTCCTACAATGAGCAGTTCTTC
TRBV11-1,.,TRBJ2-7,TRBD2,CASSPTLAGGLHEQYF,TGTGCCAGCAGCCCAACACTAGCGGGAGGGCTTCACGAGCAGTACTTC